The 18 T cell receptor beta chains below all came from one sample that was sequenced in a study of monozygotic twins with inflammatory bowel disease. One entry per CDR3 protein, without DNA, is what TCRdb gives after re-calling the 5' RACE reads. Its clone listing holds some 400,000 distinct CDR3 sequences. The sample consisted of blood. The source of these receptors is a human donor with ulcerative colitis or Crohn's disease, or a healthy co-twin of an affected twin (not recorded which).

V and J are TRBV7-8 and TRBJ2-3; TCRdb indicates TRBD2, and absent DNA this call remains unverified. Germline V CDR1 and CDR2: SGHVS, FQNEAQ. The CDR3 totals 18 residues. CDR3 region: CASSFHFGGAERVDTQYF.

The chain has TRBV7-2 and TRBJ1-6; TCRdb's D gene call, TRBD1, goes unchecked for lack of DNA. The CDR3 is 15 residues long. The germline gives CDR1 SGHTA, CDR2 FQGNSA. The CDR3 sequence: CASSLAGRGNSPLHF.

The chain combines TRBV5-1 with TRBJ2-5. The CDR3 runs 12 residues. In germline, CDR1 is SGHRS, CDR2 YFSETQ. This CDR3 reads CASSGQKETQYF.

CDR3 amino acids: CASSFSPDEQYF. The chain carries TRBV28 and TRBJ2-7. CDR1 is MDHEN, CDR2 SYDVKM, per germline. This CDR3 is built from 12 residues.

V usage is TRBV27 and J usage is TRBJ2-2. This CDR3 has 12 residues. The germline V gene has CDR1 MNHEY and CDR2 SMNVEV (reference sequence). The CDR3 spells CASSDFTGELFF.

CDR3 in amino acids: CASSPIGGVGTEAFF. This chain joins TRBV18 and TRBJ1-1. The CDR3 has 15 amino acids. From germline, CDR1 is KGHSH and CDR2 LQKENI.

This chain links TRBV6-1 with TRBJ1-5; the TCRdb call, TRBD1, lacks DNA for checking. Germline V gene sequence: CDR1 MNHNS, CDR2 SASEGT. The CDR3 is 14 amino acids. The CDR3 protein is CASSEQGAAQPQHF.

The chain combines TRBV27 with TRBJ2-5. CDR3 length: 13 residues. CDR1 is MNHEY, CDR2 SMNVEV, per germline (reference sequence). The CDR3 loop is CASSPDGQETQYF.

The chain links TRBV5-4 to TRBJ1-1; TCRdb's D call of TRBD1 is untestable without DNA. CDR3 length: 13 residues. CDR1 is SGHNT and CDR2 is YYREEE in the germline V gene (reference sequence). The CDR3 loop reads CASRKDSETEAFF.

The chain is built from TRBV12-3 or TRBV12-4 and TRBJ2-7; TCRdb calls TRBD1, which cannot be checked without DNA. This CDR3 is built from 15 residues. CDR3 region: CASSFSGRVLYEQYF.

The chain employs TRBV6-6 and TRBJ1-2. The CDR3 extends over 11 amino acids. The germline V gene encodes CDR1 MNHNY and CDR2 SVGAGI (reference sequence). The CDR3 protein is CASRRIDGYTF.

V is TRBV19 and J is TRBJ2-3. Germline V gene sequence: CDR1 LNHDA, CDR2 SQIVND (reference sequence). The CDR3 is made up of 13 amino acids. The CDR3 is CASRFQQQDTQYF. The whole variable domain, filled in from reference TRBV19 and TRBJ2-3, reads DGGITQSPKYLFRKEGQNVTLSCEQNLNHDAMYWYRQDPGQGLRLIYYSQIVNDFQKGDIAEGYSVSREKKESFPLTVTSAQKNPTAFYLCASRFQQQDTQYFGPGTRLTVL.

This CDR3 is CASSEVSRTQETQYF. The chain joins TRBV2 to TRBJ2-5. Per germline, CDR1 SNHLY and CDR2 FYNNEI. This CDR3 contains 15 residues.

CDR3 loop: CASSYSFPGTTNTEAFF. This chain joins TRBV6-2 or TRBV6-3 and TRBJ1-1; the TRBD1 assignment by TCRdb is unverifiable without DNA. CDR1 is MNHEY, CDR2 SVGEGT, per germline. This CDR3 comprises 17 residues.

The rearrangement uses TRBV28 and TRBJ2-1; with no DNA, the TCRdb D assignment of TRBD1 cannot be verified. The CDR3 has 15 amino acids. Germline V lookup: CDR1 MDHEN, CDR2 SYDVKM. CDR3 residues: CASSSPGLGNSEQFF.

CDR3 sequence reads: CSAPGKPGTLMGEQYF. The J gene is TRBJ2-7, the V gene TRBV20-1; the D gene TCRdb calls, TRBD1, cannot be checked with no DNA. Looked up from germline, CDR1 is DFQATT and CDR2 is SNEGSKA (reference sequence). The CDR3 is 16 amino acids.

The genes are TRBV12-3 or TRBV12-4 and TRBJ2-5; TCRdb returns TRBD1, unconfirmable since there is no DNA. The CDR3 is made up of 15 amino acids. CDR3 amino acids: CASSSRGLTTETQYF.

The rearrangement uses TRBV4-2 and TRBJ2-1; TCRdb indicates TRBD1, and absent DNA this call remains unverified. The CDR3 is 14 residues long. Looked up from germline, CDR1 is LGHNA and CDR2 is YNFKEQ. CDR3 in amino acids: CASSQVGEGNEQFF.